This T cell receptor beta chain derives from a study of beta chain features in type 1 diabetes (dated by TCRdb to 2016 to 2019). Turning to the overall study: No differences in mean age, gender distribution, total cell number or subset yield were found between patients and healthy donors. A total of 90 million to 140 million sorted cells were examined across all samples, and RNA yield correlated strongly with the number of cells per subset. Whereas all 30 or so donors provided naive and central memory subsets, regulatory and stem cell-like memory subsets were isolated from just 8 patients and about eight healthy donors. In the study, recently diagnosed type 1 diabetes patients and matched healthy donors were compared on the TCRB repertoires of their sorted circulating CD4+ T cell subsets.

This clone has just a few counts. Its antigen is not yet known. No quality values exist for individual bases; no much larger clone is one base distant. The CDR3 spans 15 residues, from the cysteine through the phenylalanine. Only the CDR3 DNA is retained, 45 bases long and in frame from the first base. Sequences GTSNPN (CDR1) and SVGIG (CDR2) are obtained from the germline V gene (reference sequence). V is cut back by 3 bases and J by 5 bases, with 8 bases in the junction unmatched. All of the isolated RNA was reverse transcribed with the High Capacity cDNA Reverse Transcription Kit, so expressed TCRB transcripts were sequenced. Deep immunoSEQ sequencing was performed on naive, central memory and regulatory T cell samples, with an average of roughly 3.3 million total reads per sample. After sorted cells were lysed in RLT buffer, RNA was extracted with DNase-treated RNeasy Micro or Mini kits, with the choice depending on cell number. To prevent cross-contamination, every cell subset was processed on its own, while patient and healthy donor samples were processed together. The immunoSEQ multiplex PCR was used to amplify TCRB sequences from cDNA, yielding 87-bp fragments that span the CDR3 region. Amplicons were sequenced on the Illumina HiSeq platform. The authors' analysis ran thus. PCR bias was corrected computationally using synthetic template baselines, and reads within Hamming distance 2 were collapsed, with unmergeable singletons discarded. Reads were aligned against IMGT so that V, D and J genes, CDR3 length and insertions or deletions at six rearrangement sites could be assigned. Within each subset, clonotype counts were normalized to sorted cell number, after which true diversity and Gini coefficients were computed with the tcR R package. The overlap coefficient, calculated on TCRB nucleotide sequences, was used to quantify repertoire sharing. As a proxy for the pre-selection repertoire, out-of-frame TCRB sequences from naive cells were analyzed. The table was pulled from immuneACCESS by TCRdb, which kept in-frame rearrangements only. Such tables lose some clones; where checked, under half of the loss comes from unresolved V genes, and the rest has no known cause. V and J calls plus clone size are reproduced from that table; the DNA served to infer D and trimming. The table for this sample lists about 620,000 clones; roughly a sixth of them were counted only once. Approximately 0.099% of the sample belongs to the ten largest clones.

General study outcomes and caveats: Only small numbers of individuals were included in the HLA sub-analyses, which left unresolved whether HLA type had any influence on TCRB rearrangement. PCR might favor shorter templates, but patient and control samples were amplified and corrected together, so any skew would affect both groups equally. Naive, central memory and regulatory TCRB repertoires appeared to be more alike among patients than among healthy donors. In all four CD4+ subsets, TCRB CDR3 length was moderately but significantly shorter in type 1 diabetes patients. Fewer insertions and more nucleotide deletions at VDJ recombination sites were observed in patients with type 1 diabetes, implying thymic rearrangement abnormalities. Because cDNA rather than genomic DNA was sequenced, highly expressing activated cells could have been over-represented, although no difference in activation and CD3 levels was found between groups.

From each donor, a single peripheral blood sample of about 116 mL on average was drawn into heparinised tubes. A BD FACSAria II was used to sort naive, central memory, regulatory and stem cell-like memory CD4+ T cells with a panel that included CD45RO, CCR7, CD25, CD127, CD95 and CD27. Every sorted population had a purity above 95%. PBMCs were isolated right away by Lymphoprep density gradient centrifugation and were stained directly, without culture. To minimize batch effects, samples were stained and sorted in pairs, one healthy donor with one patient per experiment. This clonotype was obtained from a man in his late teens or twenties in good health. Sample: naive CD4+ T cells from blood. The cell subset or site label, as the study defines it: true naive CD4+ T cells. The chain is encoded by TRBV30 joined to TRBJ1-5; 9 middle bases align to TRBD1. The CDR3 corresponds to CAWSLGTGIHQPQHF. The base sequence is TGTGCCTGGAGCCTCGGGACAGGGATCCATCAGCCCCAGCATTTT.